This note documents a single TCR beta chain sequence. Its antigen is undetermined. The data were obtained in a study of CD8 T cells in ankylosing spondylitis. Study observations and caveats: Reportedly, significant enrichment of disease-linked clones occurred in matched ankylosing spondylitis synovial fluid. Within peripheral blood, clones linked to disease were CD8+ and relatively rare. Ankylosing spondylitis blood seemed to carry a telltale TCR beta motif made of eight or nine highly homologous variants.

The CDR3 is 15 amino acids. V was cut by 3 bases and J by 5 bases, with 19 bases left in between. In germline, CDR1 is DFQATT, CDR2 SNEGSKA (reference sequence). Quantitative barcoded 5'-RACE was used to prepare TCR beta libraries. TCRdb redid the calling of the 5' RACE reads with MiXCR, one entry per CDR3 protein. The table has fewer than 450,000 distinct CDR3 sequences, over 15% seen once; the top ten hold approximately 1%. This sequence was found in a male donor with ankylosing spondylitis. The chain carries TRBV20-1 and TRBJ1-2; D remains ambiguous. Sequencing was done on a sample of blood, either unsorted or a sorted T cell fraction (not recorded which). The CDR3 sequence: CSASGVAGRMYGYTF. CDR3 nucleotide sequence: TGCAGTGCTAGTGGAGTGGCGGGGAGGATGTATGGCTACACCTTC.